This TCR beta chain is from a study of cytomegalovirus exposure and HLA in healthy donors listed by TCRdb under 2017. As for the study more broadly: An earlier analysis of roughly 500 of the donors reported about 250 Gb of sequence data and 117 million unique TCR beta sequences from 150 million to 200 million T cells. An early release covering roughly 600 HLA-typed donors comprised approximately 290 gigabases of sequencing data and roughly 85 million unique TCR sequences. Among the roughly 370 genotyped donors, around 79% belonged to the genetic ancestry cluster associated with self-reported Caucasian donors. The study aimed to test whether cataloging public T cell receptors could reveal signatures of past pathogen exposure. The T cell repertoires of 666 subjects were profiled by immunosequencing and related to cytomegalovirus serostatus. A separate validation cohort of 100 to 150 different subjects was used in addition to the approximately 670-subject first cohort. To predict cytomegalovirus infection status, the study combined high-throughput TCR immunosequencing, statistical association of individual TCRs with disease status, and machine learning. A later analysis re-analyzed previously published TCR beta repertoires from 660 or so donors and added high-resolution HLA genotyping to study TCR occurrence patterns. In the later analysis, no new phenotypic data were used to find candidate immune exposures; instead, reliance was placed on TCR beta sequences and their occurrence across donors. In an earlier analysis of about 590 of the donors, high-throughput TCR beta sequencing was used to judge whether each TCR beta V gene segment behaved as functional or pseudogenic. Donor age, sex, ethnicity and CMV serostatus were compiled alongside the repertoire data. Genome-wide SNP genotypes for about 65% of the roughly 670 donors were used in a later genetic analysis, which treated that subset as a discovery cohort. All discovery cohort repertoires had been generated on a single sequencing platform. Class I and class II HLA loci were covered by the typing at four-digit resolution. The number of donors typed differed by locus, with about 629-630 for A, B, C, DRB1 and DQB1, 522 for DQA1, 606 for DPA1, and 400 to 490 for DPB1. Several DR-DQ haplotypes were treated as single units for association and clustering because of strong linkage in the cohort. Among 300 to 450 genotyped donors of the cohort, an average of around 240,000 unique TCR beta nucleotide sequences were sequenced per donor, about a sixth of them non-productive.

The cohort comprised 666 healthy bone marrow donors. At the time of sampling, all cohort members were nominally healthy, though unrecorded immune exposures were likely present. The donor tested CMV seronegative and was one of the 352 seronegative cohort members. A peripheral blood sample was collected from each donor, and TCR beta sequencing was performed on peripheral blood mononuclear cells. Genomic DNA extraction from the blood cell samples was performed with the Qiagen DNeasy Blood Extraction Kit. The study at large found these results: Correlated functional status among segregating V segments might be attributable to linkage disequilibrium, but an unknown experimental factor could not be ruled out. Broadly in line with IMGT annotations, most TCR beta V segments showed up in productive rearrangements about 90% or about 30% of the time in an earlier analysis of under 700 of the donors. Some IMGT-functional V segments, including TRBV6-2 and TRBV6-3, could not be told apart with the 87-base-pair reads, so those segments were excluded. According to a later analysis, most CMV-associated TCR beta chains appeared to be HLA-restricted, and the HLA associations seemed to be driven largely by CMV exposure. According to a later analysis, TCR association rates differed among HLA loci, with DRB1 alleles showing the most associated TCRs and HLA-C alleles showing the fewest. The study gave a list of around 170 TCR beta chains associated with cytomegalovirus. In a later analysis, about 17,000 TCR beta sequences were associated with specific HLA alleles at a false discovery rate of 0.05. An association between a missense DCLRE1C variant and V-gene and J-gene trimming of TCR beta chains was found in a later genetic analysis and replicated in an independent cohort. Most TCR sequences were seen in very few donors, while some public TCRs were found in many individuals. Strong co-occurrence of HLA alleles, especially DR and DQ, made assigning TCR associations to individual alleles difficult. In a later analysis, several top co-occurrence clusters were reported to appear linked to parvovirus B19, influenza, CMV and Epstein-Barr virus. Because HLA typing was unavailable for some donors at each locus, only the typed subset was used in association tests. Only TCR beta chains were sequenced in this cohort, and the absence of alpha or paired-chain data limited detectable features. Because counts were too low, about 15 rarely observed V segments, including chromosome 9 orphons, were left out of the earlier analysis of some 640 of the donors. A further reported finding was that TCR beta sequences accurately predicted the HLA-A and HLA-B alleles for most subjects in the first cohort. In a later analysis, HLA-associated TCR beta chains were found to be more clonally expanded and to have lower generation probabilities than equally common non-associated chains. Roughly uniform sequencing depth across donors was assumed in presence/absence analyses, although this assumption may not hold. The authors suggested that the approach could potentially be generalized to other disease states and immunological phenotypes. A later genetic analysis reported fewer N-insertions in productive TCRs among donors in an Asian-associated ancestry cluster than the roughly 720-donor mean. In vitro tests confirmed that a few of the cytomegalovirus-associated TCR beta chains recognize cytomegalovirus antigens. A cluster of highly shared sequence variants was judged likely to represent a technical artifact of the sequencing pipeline. For the cohort, immune exposure information was limited to CMV serostatus. The classifier was reported to diagnose cytomegalovirus status with high specificity and sensitivity in both the original cohort and the validation cohort.

The germline ends are 14 bases apart after V is trimmed by 0 bases and J by 4 bases. From a lookup of the germline V gene, CDR1 and CDR2 are SGHRS and YFSETQ. There are 17 amino acids in the CDR3, from cysteine to phenylalanine inclusive. Only the CDR3 region is kept as DNA, spanning 51 bases read in frame from base 1. Concerning this clone itself: The antigen it recognizes is unknown.

The receptor library was made with the immunoSEQ multiplex PCR assay. The multiplex PCR relied on a mix of 60 forward primers for TCR Vbeta segments and 13 reverse primers for TCR Jbeta segments. The CDR3 region of rearranged TCR beta genes was amplified from genomic DNA with a multiplex PCR assay. Amplified TCR beta libraries were sequenced as 87-base-pair reads on the Illumina HiSeq System. In the source study's methods: A later analysis counted about 80 million unique TCR beta chains across the 600 to 850 repertoires, and some 11 million of these chains were shared by at least two donors. A nearest-neighbor algorithm error-corrected the raw reads and collapsed the reads into unique sequences, merging closely related sequences to remove PCR and sequencing errors. Alignment of CDR3 sequences to IMGT reference sequences was used to assign V, D and J gene segments. For a sequence to be retained, at least a six-nucleotide match to both a V gene segment and a J gene segment was required. A rearrangement counted as productive if the CDR3 had no stop codons and remained in frame with V and J, and every other rearrangement counted as non-productive. CDR3 was defined according to IMGT convention as the region running from the second conserved V-encoded cysteine to the conserved J-encoded phenylalanine. The earlier analysis of 587 of the donors excluded sequences that lacked an unambiguous match to a single V gene segment. In an earlier analysis of 500 to 750 of the donors, V segments were called functional above 56.7% productive rearrangements and were called segregating when the between-donor standard deviation exceeded 5%. A statistical classification framework was built to diagnose cytomegalovirus status from the catalog of TCR beta chain sequences. In a later analysis, V and J genes were assigned by comparing TCR nucleotide sequences against IMGT/GENE-DB human TR gene sequences. The TCRdist pipeline was used in a later analysis to assign CDR3 sequences and most-parsimonious VDJ recombination scenarios. In a later analysis, each TCR beta chain was defined by its CDR3 amino acid sequence together with its V-gene family, and reads lacking a unique V-gene family were excluded. As a way to deal with suspected cross-contamination and a sequencing artifact, a later analysis dropped approximately 590 nucleotide sequences that were highly shared and had low generation probability. In a later analysis, a clonal expansion index was calculated for each public chain from normalized within-repertoire ranks of inferred template counts. In a later analysis, generation probabilities were computed using a VDJ recombination model fitted to out-of-frame rearrangements, and the results were checked against IGoR. Hypergeometric tests were used in a later analysis to score TCR-TCR, TCR-HLA and TCR-CMV co-occurrence, with a repertoire-size bias correction applied to the TCR pairs. A later analysis estimated false discovery rates by permuting HLA or CMV assignments 20 times. In a later analysis, co-occurring TCRs were grouped using DBSCAN, with TCRdist sequence similarity added in when clustering inside HLA-allele-positive subsets. Repertoires with fewer than 30,000 or more than 120,000 public chains were left out of co-occurrence clustering, as were about five repertoires with anomalous nucleotide sharing. What TCRdb holds here is the immuneACCESS table cut down to in-frame rearrangements. Part of the clones is not present; checked against another copy, under half of the missing clones reflect an unresolved V gene, and the others are unexplained. V and J calls and clone size come straight from that table; D and trimming were deduced from the DNA. The sample's table lists a count of 96,000 or so clones. Around 3.4% of the sample belongs to the ten largest clones.

This TCR was sampled from a woman under 40 in good health and CMV-seronegative. The chain uses TRBV5-1 and TRBJ2-6; the best D guess is TRBD1, with 6 bases matching. Specimen: PBMCs. The CDR3 protein is CASSLVRNREGANVLTF. The sequenced DNA is TGCGCCAGCAGCTTGGTGCGGAACAGGGAGGGGGCCAACGTCCTGACTTTC.